This TCR beta chain stems from a study of CD8 T cells in Susac syndrome. Reverse transcription of roughly 0.45 to 1 ug RNA was performed with random hexamers. Across 54 Vbeta and 13 Jbeta, TCR beta CDR3 was amplified with immunoSEQ multiplex PCR. Each CDR3 protein gets one entry after TCRdb re-called the immunoSEQ multiplex PCR reads with MiXCR. Of about 210,000 distinct CDR3 sequences in the sample, 95% were seen once. General study results and limits: As the study acknowledged, the number of individuals in its TCR sequencing and HLA analysis was relatively small.

As regards this clonotype: Antigen unknown.

The T cells that were sequenced for TCR beta were CD8+ and CD4+ cells from blood. Purification of the CD8+ and CD4+ T cells relied on negative isolation, and TEMRA cells underwent FACS enrichment. Sample: CD4+ T cells from PBMCs. The source is a human donor with multiple sclerosis.

DNA for the CDR3: TGTGCCAGCAGCTTTAGCGGGGGGAACAATGAGCAGTTCTTC. This codes for CASSFSGGNNEQFF. The V call is TRBV3-1, the J call TRBJ2-1; 10 bases align to TRBD2. Germline CDR1 reads LGHDT; CDR2 reads YNNKEL (reference sequence). The CDR3 totals 14 residues. V trimming: 5 bases; J trimming: 5 bases; junction bases outside the gene matches: 3.